Each of the 30 T cell receptor beta chains below was sequenced from the same sample in a study of cytomegalovirus exposure and HLA in healthy donors. Clones were read by immunoSEQ multiplex PCR, and TCRdb kept only the in-frame ones, dropping some. The data contain 150,000 to 200,000 clones, more than 75% of them singletons. The sample was PBMCs. The origin of the receptors is a man in his thirties or forties in good health and CMV-seropositive.

The chain employs TRBV6-6 and TRBJ2-1; no reliable D call. Germline values: CDR1 MNHNY, CDR2 SVGAGI (reference sequence). V gave up 6 bases and J gave up 9 bases, with 9 bases separating them. The CDR3 loop spans 11 amino acids. CDR3 region: CASSPWGEQFF. The CDR3 nucleotides are TGTGCCAGCAGCCCCTGGGGTGAGCAGTTCTTC.

The gene calls are TRBV27 and TRBJ2-1; D is ambiguous. V was pared by 5 bases and J by 4 bases, with 15 bases between. Germline V gene data show CDR1 as MNHEY and CDR2 as SMNVEV (reference sequence). The CDR3 runs 15 residues. The CDR3: CASSPRGRAYNEQFF. The CDR3 nucleotides read TGTGCCAGCAGTCCCCGTGGGCGAGCGTACAATGAGCAGTTCTTC.

The chain joins TRBV10-3 to TRBJ2-5; either TRBD1 or TRBD2 may fit D (6 bases each). Germline V gene data show CDR1 as ENHRY and CDR2 as SYGVKD. V shed 8 bases and J shed 5 bases, with 18 bases lying between them. This CDR3 is built from 14 residues. In DNA, the CDR3 is TGTGCCATCTCGACCAGGGGCGCGGGGGAGACCCAGTACTTC. It specifies CAISTRGAGETQYF.

This clone showed up just a few times. The rearrangement uses TRBV28 and TRBJ2-7; D gene ambiguous. This CDR3 has 12 residues. V lost 4 bases, J lost 3 bases, and 7 bases lay in between. CDR1 and CDR2 from the germline V gene are MDHEN and SYDVKM. CDR3: CASSYRYYEQYF. The CDR3 DNA sequence: TGTGCCAGCAGTTACCGGTACTACGAGCAGTACTTC.

This chain links TRBV10-3 with TRBJ2-3, with 9 bases aligning to TRBD2. The CDR3 totals 16 residues. V gave up 0 bases and J gave up 1 base; unmatched junction bases: 2. Germline CDR1 ENHRY, CDR2 SYGVKD. CDR3 sequence reads: CAISESAGGGTDTQYF. The DNA of the CDR3 is TGTGCCATCAGTGAGTCCGCGGGGGGGGGCACAGATACGCAGTATTTT.

The chain is built from TRBV7-9 and TRBJ1-2; possible D gene TRBD1, 5 bases. CDR1 is SEHNR, CDR2 FQNEAQ, per germline (reference sequence). The CDR3 extends over 12 amino acids. The V end lost 5 bases, the J end lost 8 bases, and 12 bases lay between the germline ends. The CDR3 region is CASSPGTFGYTF. CDR3 DNA: TGTGCCAGCAGCCCGGGGACGTTCGGCTACACCTTC.

This chain uses TRBV18 with TRBJ1-5; no definite D call. The V gene lost 1 base and the J gene lost 6 bases, with 13 bases spanning the gap. This CDR3 region has 15 residues. The V gene's germline CDR1 is KGHSH and CDR2 LQKENI. As DNA, the CDR3 is TGTGCCAGCTCACCACGGGCAGGATGGGTTCAGCCCCAGCATTTT. It translates to CASSPRAGWVQPQHF.

The genes are TRBV7-9 and TRBJ1-4; D ambiguous. Deletions cut 1 base from V and 5 bases from J, with 8 bases between. CDR3 length: 14 amino acids. Germline-derived CDR1 and CDR2 are SEHNR and FQNEAQ (reference sequence). In nucleotides, the CDR3 is TGTGCCAGCAGCTTAGGGAATGGGAATGAAAAACTGTTTTTT. It encodes CASSLGNGNEKLFF.

The chain carries TRBV18 and TRBJ2-1; D unresolved. This CDR3 is built from 15 residues. Germline CDR1 and CDR2: KGHSH and LQKENI. V dropped 2 bases and J dropped 4 bases, with 12 bases sitting between them. The CDR3 loop reads CASSPRRTDYNEQFF. CDR3 coding DNA: TGTGCCAGCTCACCAAGGCGGACGGATTACAATGAGCAGTTCTTC.

This chain connects TRBV28 to TRBJ2-7; D is possibly TRBD2 (7 bases). The CDR3 spans 18 residues. From germline, CDR1 is MDHEN and CDR2 SYDVKM. The V gene lost 6 bases and the J gene lost 0 bases, with 24 bases spanning the gap. The CDR3, as DNA: TGTGCCAGCAGACCCCGGGGGGCGTCAAGTTTTTACTCCTACGAGCAGTACTTC. Translating it yields CASRPRGASSFYSYEQYF.

This clone has only a few counts. The chain combines TRBV4-1 with TRBJ2-7; unclear D gene. The germline V and J ends were trimmed by 0 bases and 4 bases, with 19 bases remaining between them. The CDR3 has 17 residues. CDR1 is MGHRA, CDR2 YSYEKL, per germline. The DNA for the CDR3 is TGCGCCAGCAGCCAAGAAGTAACGAGAGGAACCCTTTACGAGCAGTACTTC. This encodes CASSQEVTRGTLYEQYF.

The rearrangement links TRBV11-2 to TRBJ2-7; 8 nucleotides align to TRBD2. This CDR3 region has 14 residues. V lost 2 bases and J lost 4; bases outside the gene matches: 4. Germline CDR1 and CDR2: SGHAT and FQNNGV. The CDR3 DNA sequence: TGTGCCAGCAGCTTACAGCGGGAGAGATACGAGCAGTACTTC. Protein: CASSLQRERYEQYF.

V is TRBV2 and J is TRBJ1-6; weak D call: TRBD1 (5 bases). Germline values: CDR1 SNHLY, CDR2 FYNNEI. This CDR3 has 19 amino acids. Trimming pared 8 bases from V and 0 bases from J, leaving 23 bases between. CDR3 in amino acids: CASGDAQEPKSSYNSPLHF. The CDR3 DNA sequence: TGTGCCAGCGGGGACGCACAGGAGCCAAAGAGCTCCTATAATTCACCCCTCCACTTT.

The V and J genes are TRBV5-8 and TRBJ2-3; TRBD1 aligns across 7 bases. Germline assignment: CDR1 SGHTS and CDR2 YDEGEE. V shed 0 bases and J 3 bases; nucleotides not matched to a gene: 4. This CDR3 contains 15 residues. CDR3 DNA sequence: TGTGCCAGCAGCTTGGAACAGGGGATGACAGATACGCAGTATTTT. The encoded protein is CASSLEQGMTDTQYF.

This clone was seen only once. The CDR3 region is CASSSPRGADTEAFF. The DNA for the CDR3 is TGTGCCAGCAGTTCCCCAAGAGGGGCGGACACTGAAGCTTTCTTT. This chain uses TRBV28 with TRBJ1-1, with a possible D match to TRBD1 (5 bases). Germline CDR1 is MDHEN and CDR2 is SYDVKM. V was clipped by 4 bases and J by 3 bases, with 15 bases between them. CDR3 length equals 15 residues.

J is TRBJ1-5 and V is TRBV6-6; D not resolved. The CDR3 is made up of 14 amino acids. With 10 bases removed from V and 0 bases from J, the gap between germline ends came to 13 bases. CDR1 and CDR2 (germline): MNHNY, SVGAGI (reference sequence). In nucleotides, the CDR3 is TGTGCCATCCCCTCGATTGATAGCAATCAGCCCCAGCATTTT. Its protein is CAIPSIDSNQPQHF.

The chain uses TRBV11-3 and TRBJ1-1; D may be TRBD1 (6 bases). V lost 6 bases, J lost 1 base, and 9 bases lay in between. The CDR3 is made up of 13 amino acids. Germline V gene sequence: CDR1 SGHNT, CDR2 YENEEA. The CDR3 DNA follows: TGTGCCAGCAGTCGACAGGAGAACACTGAAGCTTTCTTT. This gives the protein CASSRQENTEAFF.

The gene calls are TRBV6-5 and TRBJ1-2, with 7 positions matching TRBD1. The CDR3 sequence is 15 residues long. The J segment lost 6 bases and the V segment lost 4 bases, leaving 11 bases of the junction unmatched. Germline V gene sequence: CDR1 MNHEY, CDR2 SVGAGI. CDR3 loop: CASSSPPRGWNGYTF. In nucleotides, the CDR3 is TGTGCCAGCAGTTCTCCCCCCAGGGGGTGGAATGGCTACACCTTC.

This clone was observed a few times. The chain links TRBV5-1 to TRBJ1-1, with 8 bases fitting TRBD1. The ends lost 0 bases at V and 10 bases at J; junction bases unmatched: 8. CDR1 is SGHRS and CDR2 is YFSETQ in the germline V gene. The CDR3 consists of 14 residues. CDR3 sequence reads: CASSLENLGQGAFF. CDR3 coding DNA: TGCGCCAGCAGCTTGGAGAACCTAGGACAGGGAGCTTTCTTT. Combining the CDR3 with reference TRBV5-1 and TRBJ1-1 gives the whole variable domain KAGVTQTPRYLIKTRGQQVTLSCSPISGHRSVSWYQQTPGQGLQFLFEYFSETQRNKGNFPGRFSGRQFSNSRSEMNVSTLELGDSALYLCASSLENLGQGAFFGQGTRLTVV.

The sample holds one count of this clone. The V and J genes are TRBV28 and TRBJ2-1, with 8 positions matching TRBD2. The V gene end was trimmed by 5 bases and the J gene end by 5 bases; junction bases not matched to a gene: 11. The CDR3 totals 16 residues. Germline CDR1 reads MDHEN; CDR2 reads SYDVKM. For the CDR3, the DNA is TGTGCCAGCAGTATCCCGGAGCGGGAGAGGAACAATGAGCAGTTCTTC. Its protein is CASSIPERERNNEQFF.

This clone was counted a few times. The chain carries TRBV18 and TRBJ1-5; tentative D call: TRBD1 (6 bases). The V end was cut by 2 bases, the J end by 5 bases, with 13 bases between. CDR1 and CDR2 from the germline V gene are KGHSH and LQKENI. The CDR3 is made up of 15 amino acids. CDR3 sequence reads: CASSPTGALDQPQHF. The DNA for the CDR3 is TGTGCCAGCTCACCAACGGGGGCTTTAGATCAGCCCCAGCATTTT.

The chain has TRBV9 and TRBJ2-3, with D possibly TRBD2 on 5 matching bases. The CDR3 runs 15 residues. With 4 bases removed from V and 4 bases from J, the gap between germline ends came to 16 bases. In germline, CDR1 is SGDLS, CDR2 YYNGEE. The CDR3 DNA reads TGTGCCAGCAGCTTGAGCGGTAATAAGTCAGATACGCAGTATTTT. This codes for CASSLSGNKSDTQYF.

The chain is built from TRBV7-8 and TRBJ2-5; the D gene could be TRBD1 or TRBD2 (5 bases each). V was trimmed by 8 bases and J by 5 bases, leaving 21 bases between them. The germline V gene encodes CDR1 SGHVS and CDR2 FQNEAQ. The CDR3 has 15 residues. Written as DNA, the CDR3 is TGTGCCAGCCAACCGGTGAGGGGCCGAGGGGAGACCCAGTACTTC. Encoded protein: CASQPVRGRGETQYF.

The CDR3: CASSLAGPPNSPLHF. The DNA for the CDR3 is TGTGCCAGCAGCTTAGCGGGCCCACCTAATTCACCCCTCCACTTT. The chain carries TRBV7-2 and TRBJ1-6; D not certain. V was cut by 0 bases and J by 6 bases, with 9 bases left in between. The length of the CDR3 is 15 residues. Germline values: CDR1 SGHTA, CDR2 FQGNSA.

The rearrangement joins TRBV5-5 to TRBJ1-4; no reliable D call. This CDR3 is 15 amino acids long. Looked up from germline, CDR1 is SGHKS and CDR2 is YYEKEE (reference sequence). Trimming shortened V by 1 base and J by 0 bases, and 7 bases separated the two germline ends. DNA of the CDR3: TGTGCCAGCAGCTTGAGGGCGACAACTAATGAAAAACTGTTTTTT. Protein product: CASSLRATTNEKLFF. The whole variable domain, filled in from reference TRBV5-5 and TRBJ1-4, reads DAGVTQSPTHLIKTRGQQVTLRCSPISGHKSVSWYQQVLGQGPQFIFQYYEKEERGRGNFPDRFSARQFPNYSSELNVNALLLGDSALYLCASSLRATTNEKLFFGSGTQLSVL.

This clone came up once. The chain links TRBV10-3 to TRBJ2-7, with D tentatively TRBD1 or TRBD2 (5 bases each). Per germline, CDR1 ENHRY and CDR2 SYGVKD. There are 15 residues in the CDR3. The germline V and J ends were trimmed by 6 bases and 1 base, with 16 bases remaining between them. CDR3 amino acids: CAISGDGTVSYEQYF. In DNA form, the CDR3 reads TGTGCCATCAGCGGTGACGGGACCGTATCCTACGAGCAGTACTTC.

The chain joins TRBV7-6 to TRBJ2-2; possible D gene TRBD1, 6 bases. V shed 2 bases and J shed 4 bases, with 8 bases lying between them. This CDR3 is built from 14 residues. Germline CDR1 and CDR2: SGHVS and FNYEAQ. The CDR3 DNA is TGTGCCAGCAGCTTACAGGGGACCACCGGGGAGCTGTTTTTT. It yields the protein CASSLQGTTGELFF.

In nucleotides, the CDR3 is TGTGCCAGCAGTCCTAGATATGGGGACGGCTACACCTTC. Translating it yields CASSPRYGDGYTF. The chain recombines TRBV7-2 with TRBJ1-2, with D perhaps matching TRBD1 (5 bases). CDR3 length: 13 residues. The germline V gene encodes CDR1 SGHTA and CDR2 FQGNSA. Trimming took off 6 bases at V and 8 bases at J, with 16 bases between the two ends.

The rearrangement joins TRBV7-9 to TRBJ2-3, with unresolved D. The V end lost 3 bases, the J end lost 2 bases, and 3 bases lay between the germline ends. The CDR3 is 12 amino acids. CDR1 SEHNR and CDR2 FQNEAQ come from the germline V gene (reference sequence). The CDR3 reads CASSFATDTQYF. The CDR3 DNA is TGTGCCAGCAGCTTCGCCACAGATACGCAGTATTTT.

This clone was counted once. The gene calls are TRBV6-1 and TRBJ1-5; D not certain. The germline V and J ends were trimmed by 6 bases and 6 bases, with 18 bases remaining between them. The CDR3 extends over 15 amino acids. Germline CDR1 is MNHNS and CDR2 is SASEGT. The CDR3 reads CASSIDEGSGQPQHF. Here the CDR3 DNA reads TGTGCCAGCAGCATAGATGAAGGGTCCGGTCAGCCCCAGCATTTT.